This record looks at one T cell receptor beta chain sequence and its context. Its antigen has not been determined. Within one base of it there is no much larger clone, and no base qualities were kept. These data belong to a study of cytomegalovirus exposure and HLA in healthy donors (dated 2017 in TCRdb). Context from the whole study: The roughly 670 repertoires of the first cohort and the 120 or so validation repertoires were produced on the same platform, according to a later analysis. The study aimed to test whether signatures of past pathogen exposure could be identified by cataloging public T cell receptors. Besides the first cohort of approximately 710 subjects, a separate validation cohort made up of over a hundred different subjects was used. To predict cytomegalovirus infection status, the study brought together high-throughput TCR immunosequencing, statistical association of individual TCRs with disease status, and machine learning.

The CDR3 sequence holds 12 residues, the cysteine and phenylalanine included. Solely the CDR3 DNA is kept, with 36 bases framed from the first base. The junction shows trimming of 1 base on V and 6 bases on J, plus 7 bases between the germline ends. CDR1 is given as SGHVS and CDR2 as FQNEAQ, both from the germline V gene. The library was prepared using the immunoSEQ multiplex PCR assay. The source study handled its data this way. A statistical classification framework was built to diagnose cytomegalovirus status from the catalog of TCR beta chain sequences. This is the immuneACCESS table as TCRdb keeps it, with only in-frame sequences that have V and J called. A part of the clones is gone; compared with another copy, unresolved V genes explain less than half, and the rest is unexplained. That table is the source of V, J and clone size, and D and trimming were worked out from the DNA. This sample comprises 110,000 or so clones, roughly 86% of them detected only once. In total, the top ten clones hold 4% to 6% of the sample.

The research as a whole found: A later analysis had no HLA typing for the validation cohort, so co-occurrence there was scored across all 110 or so repertoires. Most TCR sequences were seen in very few donors, while some public TCRs were found in many individuals. The authors suggested that the approach could potentially be generalized to other disease states and immunological phenotypes. Three of the identified cytomegalovirus-associated TCR beta chains were confirmed in vitro to be specific for cytomegalovirus antigens. The study gave a list of about 160 TCR beta chains associated with cytomegalovirus. In a later analysis, TCRs clustered in the first cohort were found to also tend to co-occur in the approximately 120 validation repertoires, with roughly 93% of cluster scores above 0. The classifier was reported to diagnose cytomegalovirus status with high specificity and sensitivity in both the original and validation cohorts.

Donors formed part of the validation cohort, which comprised 120 subjects and was distinct from the first cohort of under 850 subjects. The rearrangement combines TRBV7-8 with TRBJ2-7, with no reliable assignment of the D segment. The source material was PBMCs. This receptor was identified in a man younger than 35 in good health and CMV-seronegative. The CDR3: CASSLGQVEQYF. The DNA reads TGTGCCAGCAGCTTAGGGCAGGTCGAGCAGTACTTC.